The 21 T cell receptor beta chains given below trace back to one sample, sequenced in a study of shared clonotypes between healthy human individuals. Sequencing used immunoSEQ multiplex PCR; TCRdb keeps in-frame clones, though not all of them. The top ten hold 0.3% to 0.45% of the sample, which has under 2.5 million clones, less than 95% seen once. Source material: naive CD4+ T cells from PBMCs. Sample subset: CD45RA+ positively selected. These receptors were collected from a man younger than 35 in good health. Some clones in this sample may be carry-over from other donors' samples.

The CDR3 spells CASSRQGATGNTGELFF. CDR3 nucleotide sequence: TGCGCCAGCAGCAGACAGGGGGCTACCGGGAACACCGGGGAGCTGTTTTTT. This sequence joins TRBV5-1 and TRBJ2-2; 10 bases align to TRBD1. With 4 bases clipped from V and 1 base from J, the junction kept 7 bases outside the gene matches. The V gene's germline CDR1 is SGHRS and CDR2 YFSETQ. This CDR3 comprises 17 residues.

This CDR3 is CASSRGGGFEEQYF. The CDR3 nucleotides are TGTGCCAGCAGCCGTGGGGGGGGATTCGAAGAGCAGTACTTC. The V gene is TRBV11-2, the J gene TRBJ2-7; 7 bases line up with TRBD2. V trimming: 5 bases; J trimming: 7 bases; junction bases outside the gene matches: 11. CDR1 is SGHAT and CDR2 is FQNNGV in the germline V gene. This CDR3 has 14 residues.

The genes are TRBV27 and TRBJ1-4; 9 bases match TRBD1. Unmatched junction bases numbered 8, after V lost 6 bases and J lost 0 bases. CDR1 is MNHEY and CDR2 is SMNVEV in the germline V gene (reference sequence). The CDR3 has 17 residues. CDR3 bases: TGTGCCAGCAGCCCAGGACAGGGGCTTCCAACTAATGAAAAACTGTTTTTT. Protein: CASSPGQGLPTNEKLFF.

This clone was observed a single time. The gene calls are TRBV27 and TRBJ2-4; 7 bases map to TRBD2. The CDR3 length is 16 residues. Germline assignment: CDR1 MNHEY and CDR2 SMNVEV (reference sequence). The junction had 8 bases not matched to a gene; V was cut back by 6 bases and J by 0 bases. CDR3 in DNA: TGTGCCAGCAGCCCGGCGTGGGAGGGAGCCAAAAACATTCAGTACTTC. Encoded protein: CASSPAWEGAKNIQYF.

This chain connects TRBV30 to TRBJ2-7, with a weak D call TRBD1 (6 bases). This CDR3 has 12 amino acids. Between the trimmed V and J ends, which lost 6 bases and 2 bases, there was a span of 11 bases. From germline, CDR1 is GTSNPN and CDR2 SVGIG (reference sequence). The CDR3 DNA reads as TGTGCCTGTTTGACAGGAGCCTACGAGCAGTACTTC. The encoded protein is CACLTGAYEQYF. The full variable domain, with the rest looked up from reference TRBV30 and TRBJ2-7, is SQTIHQWPATLVQPVGSPLSLECTVEGTSNPNLYWYRQAAGRGLQLLFYSVGIGQISSEVPQNLSASRPQDRQFILSSKKLLLSDSGFYLCACLTGAYEQYFGPGTRLTVT.

The chain links TRBV5-3 to TRBJ2-7; unclear D gene. TRBV5-3 counts as an open reading frame of uncertain function. Trimming shortened V by 5 bases and J by 0 bases, and 12 bases separated the two germline ends. The CDR3 extends over 14 amino acids. CDR3: CARRAGPSSYEQYF. Here the CDR3 DNA reads TGTGCCAGAAGGGCTGGACCGAGCTCCTACGAGCAGTACTTC.

The V call is TRBV28, the J call TRBJ2-7; D not certain. The CDR3 sequence is 16 residues long. The germline V gene has CDR1 MDHEN and CDR2 SYDVKM. Trimming pared 6 bases from V and 3 bases from J, leaving 21 bases between. CDR3 amino acids: CASSSLGFGAYYEQYF. CDR3 coding DNA: TGTGCCAGCAGCTCCTTAGGGTTTGGCGCCTACTACGAGCAGTACTTC.

The chain is built from TRBV19 and TRBJ2-3; D is unclear. Trimming left V 7 bases short and J 8 bases short, with 25 bases between. This CDR3 is 16 amino acids long. Per germline, CDR1 LNHDA and CDR2 SQIVND (reference sequence). The CDR3 reads CASIPPPGFNFSTQYF. CDR3 nucleotide sequence: TGTGCCAGTATTCCTCCCCCAGGCTTCAATTTTAGTACGCAGTATTTT.

The CDR3 nucleotides read TGTGCCAGCAGTTTACCCCTGGGACAGGGGACCTACGAGCAGTACTTC. It translates to CASSLPLGQGTYEQYF. The genes are TRBV28 and TRBJ2-7, with 10 nucleotides matching TRBD1. The length of the CDR3 is 16 residues. Germline V CDR1 and CDR2: MDHEN, SYDVKM. Unmatched junction bases numbered 6, after V lost 2 bases and J lost 2 bases.

V is TRBV28 and J is TRBJ2-3; TRBD2 agrees at 10 bases. The germline V gene has CDR1 MDHEN and CDR2 SYDVKM. This CDR3 is 14 amino acids long. The junction had 4 bases not matched to a gene; V was cut back by 5 bases and J by 5 bases. The CDR3 region has the DNA TGTGCCAGCAGTCAAGCGGGAGGGGAAGATACGCAGTATTTT. Encoded protein: CASSQAGGEDTQYF.

For the CDR3, the DNA is TGTGCCAGCAGCTTAGGCCGAACCCCCGGGGTCGAGACCCAGTACTTC. This codes for CASSLGRTPGVETQYF. The V call is TRBV7-9, the J call TRBJ2-5; TRBD2 is a possible D gene (5 bases). Germline V CDR1 and CDR2: SEHNR, FQNEAQ (reference sequence). The CDR3 spans 16 residues. Deletions cut 1 base from V and 5 bases from J, with 17 bases between.

On this clone itself: Other DNA sequences in the same sample also yield this CDR3. CDR3 sequence reads: CASSLTGDQPQHF. The CDR3 DNA sequence: TGTGCCAGCAGCTTGACAGGGGATCAGCCCCAGCATTTT. This sequence joins TRBV11-2 and TRBJ1-5; 8 nucleotides line up with TRBD1. The CDR3 sequence is 13 residues long. Germline trimming cut 3 bases from V and 5 bases from J; bases unmatched to any gene: 0. Germline lookup yields CDR1 SGHAT and CDR2 FQNNGV.

The gene calls are TRBV15 and TRBJ2-3, with 8 bases that match TRBD2. The germline V gene encodes CDR1 LNHNV and CDR2 YYDKDF (reference sequence). The length of the CDR3 is 17 residues. V dropped 1 base and J dropped 4; count of bases not matched to a gene: 10. CDR3 residues: CATSRVDRIAGPDTQYF. The CDR3 DNA reads as TGTGCCACCAGCAGAGTGGATAGAATAGCGGGGCCAGATACGCAGTATTTT.

This clone was seen only once. The chain carries TRBV19 and TRBJ2-4, with D unclear. CDR3 length: 15 amino acids. The germline V gene encodes CDR1 LNHDA and CDR2 SQIVND (reference sequence). The V and J ends lost 4 bases and 2 bases respectively, with 12 bases between them. Here the CDR3 reads CASSTPGVSKNIQYF. DNA of the CDR3: TGTGCCAGTAGTACCCCTGGCGTTTCCAAAAACATTCAGTACTTC.

On this clone: Other DNA sequences in this specimen translate into the identical CDR3. J is TRBJ1-2 and V is TRBV28, with D possibly being TRBD1 (5 bases). The length of the CDR3 is 13 residues. With 4 bases removed from V and 4 bases from J, the gap between germline ends came to 10 bases. From germline, CDR1 is MDHEN and CDR2 SYDVKM. Here the CDR3 reads CASSSGRIYGYTF. The CDR3 DNA is TGTGCCAGCAGTTCAGGGCGGATCTATGGCTACACCTTC.

This chain links TRBV4-2 with TRBJ2-3; TRBD2 matches 10 bases. Germline V gene lookup returns CDR1 LGHNA and CDR2 YNFKEQ. J gave up 3 bases and V 0 bases, and 12 bases lay outside the gene matches. The CDR3 covers 19 residues. The DNA of the CDR3 is TGTGCCAGCAGCCAAGAGGTAGCGGGAGGTGGCTTGAGGACAGATACGCAGTATTTT. Residues: CASSQEVAGGGLRTDTQYF.

This chain uses TRBV28 with TRBJ2-3; weak D call: TRBD1 (5 bases). The CDR3 runs 15 residues. Between the trimmed V and J ends, which lost 10 bases and 3 bases, there was a span of 20 bases. Germline assignment: CDR1 MDHEN and CDR2 SYDVKM. The CDR3 DNA reads TGTGCCATCCCGTGCCTGCCCCCAGGGACAGATACGCAGTATTTT. Residues: CAIPCLPPGTDTQYF.

The gene calls are TRBV7-9 and TRBJ2-1, with 10 positions matching TRBD2. This CDR3 contains 15 residues. V trimming: 3 bases; J trimming: 6 bases; junction bases outside the gene matches: 5. Looked up from germline, CDR1 is SEHNR and CDR2 is FQNEAQ (reference sequence). The CDR3 sequence: CASSFTSGTGNEQFF. The CDR3 coding sequence is TGTGCCAGCAGCTTTACTAGCGGGACTGGCAATGAGCAGTTCTTC.

This clone was seen once. The chain is built from TRBV5-6 and TRBJ2-7; TRBD2 matches at 8 bases. The CDR3 is 14 amino acids. The V gene's germline CDR1 is SGHDT and CDR2 YYEEEE. After removal of 0 bases from V and 6 bases from J, the junction contained 5 bases not matched to a gene. The CDR3 is CASSLDGRAPEQYF. The CDR3 region has the DNA TGTGCCAGCAGCTTGGACGGGAGGGCCCCCGAGCAGTACTTC.

The chain employs TRBV10-3 and TRBJ1-5; 9 bases align to TRBD1. This CDR3 has 13 residues. Germline-derived CDR1 and CDR2 are ENHRY and SYGVKD. V shed 9 bases, J shed 5 bases, and the junction held 5 bases outside the gene matches. The CDR3, as DNA: TGTGCCATAGGACAGGGGTGGGATCAGCCCCAGCATTTT. It yields the protein CAIGQGWDQPQHF.

The chain links TRBV6-5 to TRBJ2-1; D is ambiguous. In germline, CDR1 is MNHEY, CDR2 SVGAGI. This CDR3 is built from 15 residues. V dropped 5 bases and J dropped 4 bases, with 15 bases sitting between them. The CDR3 DNA reads TGTGCCAGCAGTCCCTATCTCTCAAAGTACAATGAGCAGTTCTTC. Its translation: CASSPYLSKYNEQFF.